The 24 T cell receptor beta chains given below trace back to one sample, sequenced in a study of shared clonotypes between healthy human individuals. This table comes from immunoSEQ multiplex PCR, and its TCRdb copy is limited to in-frame clones, with some not included. The table lists about 500,000 clones, roughly 80% of them singletons. The specimen was PBMCs. All receptors derive from a woman between 40 and 50 years old in good health. Some clones in this sample may be carry-over from other donors' samples.

This clone was observed a few times. The chain carries TRBV27 and TRBJ2-5; 9 nucleotides match TRBD1. The end of the DNA fits TRBJ2-7 better, so the J call may be wrong. The CDR3 consists of 15 residues. Germline assignment: CDR1 MNHEY and CDR2 SMNVEV (reference sequence). The CDR3 nucleotides are TGTGCCAGCAGCCAGAAGCCGGGACAGGGCTACGAGCAGTACTTC. Protein product: CASSQKPGQGYEQYF.

J is TRBJ2-7 and V is TRBV5-4; no clear D gene. Germline-derived CDR1 and CDR2 are SGHNT and YYREEE (reference sequence). Trimming pared 3 bases from V and 9 bases from J, leaving 19 bases between. This CDR3 spans 14 amino acids. In DNA, the CDR3 is TGTGCCAGCAGCTCATCCACCGGGCCCATGGGGCAGTACTTC. As protein: CASSSSTGPMGQYF.

The chain combines TRBV28 with TRBJ2-7; 7 bases are a match to TRBD2. V gave up 11 bases and J gave up 4 bases; unmatched junction bases: 14. The CDR3 extends over 14 amino acids. From germline, CDR1 is MDHEN and CDR2 SYDVKM. The CDR3 sequence is CASTPGGLEYEQYF. In DNA, the CDR3 is TGTGCCTCGACTCCCGGAGGACTAGAGTACGAGCAGTACTTC. Together with reference TRBV28 and TRBJ2-7, the CDR3 gives the full variable domain: DVKVTQSSRYLVKRTGEKVFLECVQDMDHENMFWYRQDPGLGLRLIYFSYDVKMKEKGDIPEGYSVSREKKERFSLILESASTNQTSMYLCASTPGGLEYEQYFGPGTRLTVT.

This clone was seen a handful of times. The chain carries TRBV5-4 and TRBJ2-7, with D perhaps matching TRBD2 (6 bases). The CDR3 runs 16 residues. Per germline, CDR1 SGHNT and CDR2 YYREEE (reference sequence). V dropped 0 bases and J dropped 2 bases, with 15 bases sitting between them. The DNA for the CDR3 is TGTGCCAGCAGCTTGGCCGGGGGTGGAACTACCTACGAGCAGTACTTC. It is translated as CASSLAGGGTTYEQYF.

This clone was seen many times. The chain employs TRBV11-2 and TRBJ2-7; 12 positions agree with TRBD2. Trimming at V came to 2 bases and at J to 5 bases, leaving 13 bases not matched to a gene. The CDR3 is 18 residues long. Germline CDR1 and CDR2: SGHAT and FQNNGV. The CDR3, as DNA: TGTGCCAGCAGCTTACTAGCGGGAGGGCTCGGGATACACAACGAGCAGTACTTC. This sequence encodes CASSLLAGGLGIHNEQYF.

This clone was detected a few times. The chain has TRBV4-3 and TRBJ2-5; D unresolved. Germline loops: CDR1 LGHNA, CDR2 YSLEER. There are 15 residues in the CDR3. Trimming cost V 2 bases and J 2 bases, with 12 bases left between them. CDR3 loop: CASSQLPNQQETQYF. In DNA form, the CDR3 reads TGCGCCAGCAGCCAACTTCCGAACCAACAAGAGACCCAGTACTTC.

This sequence joins TRBV19 and TRBJ2-1; 12 positions agree with TRBD1. The CDR3 sequence is 14 residues long. Losses at the gene ends were 3 bases for V and 9 bases for J; bases not matched to a gene: 3. The V gene's germline CDR1 is LNHDA and CDR2 SQIVND (reference sequence). The CDR3 sequence is CASSIGTGGFEQFF. CDR3 coding DNA: TGTGCCAGTAGTATCGGGACAGGGGGCTTTGAGCAGTTCTTC.

In regard to this clone: The likely explanation is a read error, given a far larger clone one base away. The limits of the CDR3 on the DNA are not certain, so only TCRdb's listed CDR3 is given. The chain has TRBV30 and TRBJ2-2; the D call of TRBD1 is as the table states it, not checked on the DNA. Germline V gene sequence: CDR1 GTSNPN, CDR2 SVGIG (reference sequence). Termini included, the CDR3 measures 15 amino acids. CDR3 region: CAWGTGAANTGELLF.

The chain recombines TRBV9 with TRBJ2-1, with a weak D call TRBD1 (6 bases). The CDR3 covers 15 residues. Between the trimmed V and J ends, which lost 3 bases and 5 bases, there was a span of 15 bases. Germline-derived CDR1 and CDR2 are SGDLS and YYNGEE. The CDR3 reads CASSGQDQKDNEQFF. In DNA form, the CDR3 reads TGTGCCAGCAGCGGACAGGACCAGAAGGACAATGAGCAGTTCTTC.

The rearrangement links TRBV7-6 to TRBJ1-3; 9 nucleotides agree with TRBD1. The CDR3 is 15 residues long. Germline V gene lookup returns CDR1 SGHVS and CDR2 FNYEAQ. V shed 5 bases and J 3 bases; nucleotides not matched to a gene: 5. This CDR3 is CASSPRQGGGNTIYF. As DNA, the CDR3 is TGTGCCAGCAGCCCTCGACAGGGGGGTGGAAACACCATATATTTT.

This clone was counted between two and nine times. The chain links TRBV29-1 to TRBJ2-2; D is ambiguous. V lost 3 bases, J lost 1 base, and 6 bases lay in between. Germline loops: CDR1 SQVTM, CDR2 ANQGSEA. The CDR3 has 13 residues. CDR3 nucleotides: TGCAGCGTTGACAAGGGGAACACCGGGGAGCTGTTTTTT. This translates into CSVDKGNTGELFF.

V usage is TRBV18 and J usage is TRBJ1-1, with D unclear. Trimming took off 6 bases at V and 1 base at J, with 12 bases between the two ends. CDR1 and CDR2 from the germline V gene are KGHSH and LQKENI. The CDR3 spans 14 residues. The CDR3 protein is CASSPIGTNTEAFF. In nucleotides, the CDR3 is TGTGCCAGCTCTCCCATTGGAACGAACACTGAAGCTTTCTTT.

The sample holds one count of this clone. V gene TRBV5-1 combines with J gene TRBJ2-7; 10 bases map to TRBD2. The CDR3 runs 15 residues. V shed 4 bases, J shed 5 bases, and the junction held 9 bases outside the gene matches. CDR1 and CDR2 (germline): SGHRS, YFSETQ. Here the CDR3 reads CASSPSAGGPHEQYF. CDR3 nucleotide sequence: TGCGCCAGCAGCCCCTCAGCGGGAGGGCCTCACGAGCAGTACTTC.

The V call is TRBV28, the J call TRBJ2-7, with D possibly being TRBD1 (5 bases). Deletions cut 5 bases from V and 3 bases from J, with 17 bases between. CDR1 and CDR2 from the germline V gene are MDHEN and SYDVKM. The CDR3 is made up of 15 amino acids. The chain's CDR3 is CASSRITGPLYEQYF. The DNA for the CDR3 is TGTGCCAGCAGTCGAATCACAGGACCTCTCTACGAGCAGTACTTC. Combining the CDR3 with reference TRBV28 and TRBJ2-7 gives the whole variable domain DVKVTQSSRYLVKRTGEKVFLECVQDMDHENMFWYRQDPGLGLRLIYFSYDVKMKEKGDIPEGYSVSREKKERFSLILESASTNQTSMYLCASSRITGPLYEQYFGPGTRLTVT.

Comments on this clone: The likely explanation is a read error, given a far larger clone one base away. The genes are TRBV11-2 and TRBJ1-1; tentatively, D is TRBD1 (6 bases). This CDR3 region has 16 residues. Germline V gene lookup returns CDR1 SGHAT and CDR2 FQNNGV. In nucleotides, the CDR3 is TGTGCCAACAGCCCCTACAGGGAGTCCCCGAACACTGAAGCTTTCTTT. Encoded protein: CANSPYRESPNTEAFF.

Points on this clone: Within the sample, other DNA sequences also encode this same CDR3. The chain joins TRBV5-1 to TRBJ2-1; 11 bases match TRBD2. V was pared by 0 bases and J by 6 bases, with 5 bases of the junction left unmatched. This CDR3 is 16 amino acids long. Germline CDR1 SGHRS, CDR2 YFSETQ. CDR3 sequence (DNA): TGCGCCAGCAGCTTGGTATTAGCGGGAGGGCCCAATGAGCAGTTCTTC. This codes for CASSLVLAGGPNEQFF. Using reference TRBV5-1 and TRBJ2-1 for the parts outside the CDR3, the full variable domain is KAGVTQTPRYLIKTRGQQVTLSCSPISGHRSVSWYQQTPGQGLQFLFEYFSETQRNKGNFPGRFSGRQFSNSRSEMNVSTLELGDSALYLCASSLVLAGGPNEQFFGPGTRLTVL.

The chain combines TRBV29-1 with TRBJ2-3; D remains unclear. CDR1 is SQVTM, CDR2 ANQGSEA, per germline. Trimming cost V 7 bases and J 4 bases, with 9 bases left between them. The CDR3 is made up of 11 amino acids. CDR3 residues: CSGLKADTQYF. CDR3 bases: TGCAGCGGTCTTAAGGCAGATACGCAGTATTTT.

The V gene is TRBV28, the J gene TRBJ2-5; TRBD2 might be the D (6 bases). The CDR3 covers 12 residues. The germline gives CDR1 MDHEN, CDR2 SYDVKM. Trimming shortened V by 5 bases and J by 5 bases, and 9 bases separated the two germline ends. Written as DNA, the CDR3 is TGTGCCAGCAGTACTAGCATTGAGACCCAGTACTTC. This encodes CASSTSIETQYF.

This clone has only a few counts. The V and J genes are TRBV2 and TRBJ1-5; D may be TRBD1 (5 bases). CDR1 and CDR2 from the germline V gene are SNHLY and FYNNEI. This CDR3 contains 15 residues. With 2 bases removed from V and 6 bases from J, the gap between germline ends came to 14 bases. DNA for the CDR3: TGTGCCAGCAGTGAATCGGCAGGGAGGGGTCAGCCCCAGCATTTT. It is translated as CASSESAGRGQPQHF.

On this clone: Additional DNA sequences in this sample encode the identical CDR3. This chain links TRBV10-2 with TRBJ1-1, with D possibly TRBD1 on 6 matching bases. V was trimmed by 2 bases and J by 5 bases, leaving 9 bases between them. Germline lookup yields CDR1 WSHSY and CDR2 SAAADI. The CDR3 is 13 amino acids. The CDR3 loop is CASSEQGRTEAFF. CDR3 DNA sequence: TGCGCCAGCAGTGAGCAGGGGAGGACTGAAGCTTTCTTT.

V is TRBV5-4 and J is TRBJ2-1; D may be TRBD2 (6 bases). V was cut by 6 bases and J by 4 bases, with 14 bases left in between. Looked up from germline, CDR1 is SGHNT and CDR2 is YYREEE (reference sequence). The CDR3 spans 14 residues. The CDR3 here is CASNGDGRYNEQFF. Here the CDR3 DNA reads TGTGCCAGCAACGGGGACGGGAGATACAATGAGCAGTTCTTC.

The chain carries TRBV5-4 and TRBJ2-7, with 11 bases matching TRBD2. The CDR3 consists of 15 residues. Germline lookup yields CDR1 SGHNT and CDR2 YYREEE (reference sequence). V gave up 3 bases and J gave up 6 bases; unmatched junction bases: 8. The CDR3 spells CASSSTSGSYGEQYF. CDR3 nucleotides: TGTGCCAGCAGCTCAACTAGCGGGAGTTATGGCGAGCAGTACTTC.

This chain links TRBV4-1 with TRBJ2-7; TRBD2 aligns across 7 bases. Per germline, CDR1 MGHRA and CDR2 YSYEKL. V lost 4 bases and J lost 2; bases outside the gene matches: 5. CDR3 size: 14 residues. CDR3 loop: CASSRGGHAYEQYF. The CDR3 DNA sequence: TGCGCCAGCAGCCGCGGGGGTCATGCCTACGAGCAGTACTTC.

V gene TRBV29-1 combines with J gene TRBJ1-2; possibly TRBD1 for D (5 bases). Germline V gives CDR1 SQVTM, CDR2 ANQGSEA. The CDR3 sequence is 12 residues long. Trimming left V 4 bases short and J 5 bases short, with 11 bases between. The CDR3 here is CSVAGQGYGYTF. The CDR3, as DNA: TGCAGCGTTGCAGGTCAGGGATATGGCTACACCTTC.